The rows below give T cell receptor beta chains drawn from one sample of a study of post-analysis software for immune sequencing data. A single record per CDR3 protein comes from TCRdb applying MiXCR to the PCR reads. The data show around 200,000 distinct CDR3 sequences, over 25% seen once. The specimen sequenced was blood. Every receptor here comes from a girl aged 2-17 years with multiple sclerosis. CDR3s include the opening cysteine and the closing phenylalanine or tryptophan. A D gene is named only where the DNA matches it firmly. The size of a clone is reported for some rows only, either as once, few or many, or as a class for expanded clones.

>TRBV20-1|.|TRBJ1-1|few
CSARGHAGVGAFF
TGCAGTGCTAGAGGACACGCCGGGGTTGGAGCTTTCTTT
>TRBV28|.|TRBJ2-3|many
CASSLEGASTDTQYF
TGTGCCAGCAGTTTAGAGGGAGCTAGCACAGATACGCAGTATTTT
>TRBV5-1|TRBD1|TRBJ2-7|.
CASSSPLGQGNNEQYF
TGCGCCAGCAGCTCGCCTCTGGGACAGGGGAACAATGAGCAGTACTTC
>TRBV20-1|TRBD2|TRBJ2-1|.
CSATSREILYNEQFF
TGCAGTGCTACCTCGCGGGAGATTCTCTACAATGAGCAGTTCTTC
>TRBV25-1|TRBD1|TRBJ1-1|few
CASSEIYRGRTEAFF
TGTGCCAGCAGTGAAATTTACAGGGGGCGGACTGAAGCTTTCTTT
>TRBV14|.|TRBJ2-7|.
CASSQFWSSIYLEQYF
TGTGCCAGCAGCCAATTTTGGAGCAGTATCTACCTAGAGCAGTACTTC
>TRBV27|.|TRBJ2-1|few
CASSLFWPTRKQFF
.
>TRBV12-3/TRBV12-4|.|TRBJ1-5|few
CASTSSRHLEGANQPQHF
TGTGCCAGCACCTCTTCGAGGCACCTAGAGGGTGCCAATCAGCCCCAGCATTTT
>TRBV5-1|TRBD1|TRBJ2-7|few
CASMTSGTGIEQYF
TGCGCCAGCATGACTTCCGGGACAGGGATAGAGCAGTACTTC
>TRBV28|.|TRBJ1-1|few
CASSPPQRTTTEAFF
TGTGCCAGCAGCCCACCACAAAGAACGACCACTGAAGCTTTCTTT
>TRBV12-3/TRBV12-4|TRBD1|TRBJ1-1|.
CASSVDRGRAEAFF
TGTGCCAGCAGTGTCGACAGGGGTAGGGCTGAAGCTTTCTTT
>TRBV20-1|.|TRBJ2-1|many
CSAVLWYNEQFF
TGCAGTGCCGTATTATGGTACAATGAGCAGTTCTTC
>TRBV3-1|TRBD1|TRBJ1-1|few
CASSQGQGIDTEAFF
TGTGCCAGCAGCCAAGGACAGGGTATCGACACTGAAGCTTTCTTT
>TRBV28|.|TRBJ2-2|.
CASSFPLPRSAGELFF
TGTGCCAGCAGTTTCCCTTTACCTAGATCGGCCGGGGAGCTGTTTTTT
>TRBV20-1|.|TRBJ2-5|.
CSASSGLSVRETQYF
TGCAGTGCTAGTTCTGGTCTATCCGTCCGGGAGACCCAGTACTTC
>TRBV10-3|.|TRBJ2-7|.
CAISPVGRLYEQYF
TGTGCCATCTCCCCGGTCGGGAGACTTTACGAGCAGTACTTC
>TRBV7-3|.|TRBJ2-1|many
CASSLTGDNEQFF
TGTGCCAGCAGCTTAACGGGCGACAATGAGCAGTTCTTC
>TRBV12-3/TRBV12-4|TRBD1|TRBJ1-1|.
CASSLWVGGQGTSLMNTEAFF
TGTGCCAGCAGTTTATGGGTAGGGGGACAGGGAACTTCCCTAATGAACACTGAAGCTTTCTTT
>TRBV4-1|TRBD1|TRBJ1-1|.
CASSRGLPRGQGTEAFF
TGCGCCAGCAGCCGAGGCCTGCCCAGGGGGCAGGGCACTGAAGCTTTCTTT
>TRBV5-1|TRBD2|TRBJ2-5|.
CASSLAGSSGAQETQYF
TGCGCCAGCAGCTTGGCCGGCTCTAGCGGGGCACAAGAGACCCAGTACTTC
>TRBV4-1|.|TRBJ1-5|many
CASSQGGGASNQPQHF
TGCGCCAGCAGCCAAGGGGGGGGCGCGAGCAATCAGCCCCAGCATTTT
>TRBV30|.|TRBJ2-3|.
CAWTGGTDTQYF
TGTGCCTGGACAGGGGGCACAGATACGCAGTATTTT
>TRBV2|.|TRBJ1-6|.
CASRGTGLYGRWGLHF
TGTGCCAGCAGGGGAACAGGGCTTTACGGGCGTTGGGGGCTCCACTTT
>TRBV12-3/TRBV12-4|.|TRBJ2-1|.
CASQILGTKANNEQFF
TGTGCCAGCCAGATCTTGGGCACAAAAGCAAACAATGAGCAGTTCTTC
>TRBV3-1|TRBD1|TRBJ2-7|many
CASSQPGQGFEQYF
TGTGCCAGCAGCCAACCGGGACAGGGGTTCGAGCAGTACTTC
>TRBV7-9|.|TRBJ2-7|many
CAIGEGSHEQYF
TGTGCCATCGGAGAGGGGTCCCACGAGCAGTACTTC
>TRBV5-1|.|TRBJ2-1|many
CASSSLGQGGNNEQFF
TGCGCCAGCAGCTCCCTTGGGCAAGGAGGTAACAATGAGCAGTTCTTC
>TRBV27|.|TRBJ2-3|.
CASSPRGSSSRTDTQYF
TGTGCCAGCAGTCCCCGTGGCTCCAGCAGTCGAACAGATACGCAGTATTTT
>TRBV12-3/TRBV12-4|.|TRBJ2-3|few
CASSRLALTDTQYF
TGTGCCAGCAGTCGTCTAGCGTTAACAGATACGCAGTATTTT
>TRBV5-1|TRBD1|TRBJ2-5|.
CAGSLGPGQGLNRQETQYF
TGCGCCGGCAGCTTGGGTCCGGGACAGGGACTCAACCGCCAAGAGACCCAGTACTTC
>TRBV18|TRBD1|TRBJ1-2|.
CASSPETGGYGYTF
TGTGCCAGCTCACCGGAAACAGGGGGCTATGGCTACACCTTC
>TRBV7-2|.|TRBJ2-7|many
CASSPGPSYEQYF
TGTGCCAGCAGCCCGGGACCTTCCTACGAGCAGTACTTC
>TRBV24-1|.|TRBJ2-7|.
CATSDLDSSYNEQYF
TGTGCCACCAGTGATTTAGACAGCTCCTACAATGAGCAGTACTTC
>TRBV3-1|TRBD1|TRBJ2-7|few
CASSQGRQGRTEQYF
TGTGCCAGCAGCCAAGGGAGACAGGGGAGAACCGAGCAGTACTTC
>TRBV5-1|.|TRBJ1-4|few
CASSLAGTTNEKLFF
TGCGCCAGCAGCTTGGCGGGGACAACTAATGAAAAACTGTTTTTT
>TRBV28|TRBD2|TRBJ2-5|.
CASSAWTSGSPETQYF
TGTGCCAGCAGTGCTTGGACTAGCGGAAGCCCAGAGACCCAGTACTTC
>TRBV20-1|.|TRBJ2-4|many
CSASRGLAKNIQYF
TGCAGTGCCTCAAGAGGACTAGCCAAAAACATTCAGTACTTC
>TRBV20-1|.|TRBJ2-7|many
CSARVQEKGVYEQYF
TGCAGTGCTAGAGTTCAGGAGAAAGGGGTTTACGAGCAGTACTTC
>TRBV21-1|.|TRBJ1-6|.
CASSKLRVSPLHF
TGTGCCAGCAGCAAACTCAGGGTTTCACCCCTCCACTTT
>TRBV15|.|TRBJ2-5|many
CATSRVGRGKSQETQYF
TGTGCCACCAGCAGAGTGGGTAGGGGAAAATCACAAGAGACCCAGTACTTC
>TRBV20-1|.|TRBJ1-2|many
CSATRNGYTF
TGCAGTGCCACCAGGAATGGCTACACCTTC
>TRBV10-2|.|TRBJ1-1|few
CASSESGTQTEAFF
TGCGCCAGCAGTGAGAGCGGGACTCAAACTGAAGCTTTCTTT
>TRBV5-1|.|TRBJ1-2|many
CASSFGQGGYTF
TGCGCCAGCAGCTTCGGACAAGGTGGCTACACCTTC
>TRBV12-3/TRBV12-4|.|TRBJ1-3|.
CASSAMSSGNTIYF
TGTGCCAGCAGCGCCATGAGCTCTGGAAACACCATATATTTT
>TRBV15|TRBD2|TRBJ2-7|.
CATSRDRLAGSSYERYF
TGTGCCACCAGCAGAGACCGACTAGCGGGGAGCTCCTACGAGCGGTATTTC
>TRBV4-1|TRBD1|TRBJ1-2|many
CASSQSGQGGDYGYTF
TGCGCCAGCAGCCAATCGGGACAGGGAGGAGACTATGGCTACACCTTC